What follows are 14 T cell receptor beta chains derived from one specimen sequenced in a study of CD8 T cell repertoires and HIV-1 epitope variants. No antigen is known for these receptors. Here immunoSEQ multiplex PCR was the method, and the copy in TCRdb shows in-frame clones only, minus some. The sample comprises nearly 3,500 clones, approximately 67% of which are singletons, and about 46% rests with the top ten. The material sequenced was cultured CD8+ T cells derived from PBMCs. The origin of the receptors is a male donor with HIV.

The J gene is TRBJ2-7, the V gene TRBV5-6, with unresolved D. Germline CDR1 and CDR2: SGHDT and YYEEEE. V was clipped by 5 bases and J by 0 bases, with 9 bases between them. The CDR3 sequence is 13 residues long. In DNA, the CDR3 is TGTGCCAGCAGTCCGACCGTCTCCTACGAGCAGTACTTC. This sequence encodes CASSPTVSYEQYF.

This clone was seen more than once but under ten times. V and J are TRBV28 and TRBJ2-7, with TRBD2 matching 11 bases. CDR1 and CDR2 (germline): MDHEN, SYDVKM. The V gene end was trimmed by 6 bases and the J gene end by 3 bases; junction bases not matched to a gene: 4. The CDR3 contains 14 residues. CDR3 nucleotide sequence: TGTGCCAGCAGGGGAACTAGCGGGAGCTACGAGCAGTACTTC. It encodes CASRGTSGSYEQYF.

The chain is built from TRBV28 and TRBJ1-2; D is undetermined. Trimming stripped 5 bases from V and 0 bases from J, with 1 base between. Per germline, CDR1 MDHEN and CDR2 SYDVKM. The CDR3 sequence is 11 residues long. CDR3 coding DNA: TGTGCCAGCAGTACTAACTATGGCTACACCTTC. Translated: CASSTNYGYTF.

This chain links TRBV5-4 with TRBJ2-5; D unresolved. This CDR3 is built from 12 residues. The germline CDR1 and CDR2 sequences are SGHNT and YYREEE (reference sequence). The V and J ends lost 3 bases and 1 base respectively, with 4 bases between them. CDR3 nucleotide sequence: TGTGCCAGCAGCTCTTCCCAAGAGACCCAGTACTTC. Translation: CASSSSQETQYF. Full variable domain (missing parts from reference TRBV5-4 and TRBJ2-5): ETGVTQSPTHLIKTRGQQVTLRCSSQSGHNTVSWYQQALGQGPQFIFQYYREEENGRGNFPPRFSGLQFPNYSSELNVNALELDDSALYLCASSSSQETQYFGPGTRLLVL.

The V call is TRBV6-5, the J call TRBJ2-7; 7 bases are shared with TRBD2. Germline CDR1 reads MNHEY; CDR2 reads SVGAGI. The V segment lost 5 bases and the J segment 6 bases; nucleotides outside the gene matches: 4. This CDR3 spans 12 amino acids. CDR3 amino acids: CASSAGTIEQYF. The CDR3 region has the DNA TGTGCCAGCAGTGCGGGGACTATCGAGCAGTACTTC.

This clone was counted once. This CDR3 reads CASIFESSYNEQFF. CDR3 nucleotides: TGTGCCAGCATATTCGAGAGCTCCTACAATGAGCAGTTCTTC. The gene calls are TRBV2 and TRBJ2-1; D is ambiguous. This CDR3 contains 14 residues. CDR1 and CDR2 (germline): SNHLY, FYNNEI. Trimming took 7 bases from V and 0 from J, leaving 10 bases between them. Combining the CDR3 with reference TRBV2 and TRBJ2-1 gives the whole variable domain EPEVTQTPSHQVTQMGQEVILRCVPISNHLYFYWYRQILGQKVEFLVSFYNNEISEKSEIFDDQFSVERPDGSNFTLKIRSTKLEDSAMYFCASIFESSYNEQFFGPGTRLTVL.

V usage is TRBV19 and J usage is TRBJ1-1, with D unclear. Trimming pared 10 bases from V and 5 bases from J, leaving 14 bases between. The CDR3 runs to 12 residues. CDR1 LNHDA and CDR2 SQIVND come from the germline V gene (reference sequence). CDR3 region: CATRLMGTEAFF. The CDR3 DNA reads TGTGCCACCCGATTAATGGGGACTGAAGCTTTCTTT.

V usage is TRBV4-1 and J usage is TRBJ2-3, with 11 bases aligning to TRBD2. This CDR3 is 17 amino acids long. Germline V gene sequence: CDR1 MGHRA, CDR2 YSYEKL. V was clipped by 3 bases and J by 3 bases; unmatched bases: 8. CDR3 in DNA: TGCGCCAGCAGCCAGGATAGACTAGCGGGAACTACAGATACGCAGTATTTT. Protein: CASSQDRLAGTTDTQYF.

This clone is judged medium-sized. This chain uses TRBV9 with TRBJ1-4, with 7 nucleotides matching TRBD1. CDR3 size: 15 residues. Germline assignment: CDR1 SGDLS and CDR2 YYNGEE. V lost 4 bases to trimming and J lost 3 bases; unmatched junction nucleotides: 6. CDR3 amino acids: CASSPRDSSNEKLFF. CDR3 bases: TGTGCCAGCAGCCCAAGGGACAGTTCTAATGAAAAACTGTTTTTT.

A note on this clone: The junction differs from germline at one of its ends, possibly a read error. The chain employs TRBV7-7 and TRBJ2-2; D not certain. CDR1 is SSHAT, CDR2 FNYEAQ, per germline (reference sequence). This CDR3 is built from 15 residues. The CDR3 DNA reads TGTGCTAGCAGCCTTGGCCTAGGCCTCCCCGGGGAGCTGTTTTTT. Translation: CASSLGLGLPGELFF.

The V gene is TRBV6-5, the J gene TRBJ1-5, with D possibly matching TRBD1 (5 bases). V lost 4 bases, J lost 1 base, and 11 bases lay in between. The CDR3 is made up of 15 amino acids. Germline V gene lookup returns CDR1 MNHEY and CDR2 SVGAGI. The CDR3 sequence is CASSLQRGSNQPQHF. As DNA, the CDR3 is TGTGCCAGCAGTTTGCAAAGGGGAAGCAATCAGCCCCAGCATTTT.

The chain links TRBV7-2 to TRBJ1-4; TRBD1 aligns across 9 bases. This CDR3 comprises 13 residues. The J segment lost 8 bases and the V segment lost 6 bases, leaving 4 bases of the junction unmatched. Germline CDR1 SGHTA, CDR2 FQGNSA. The CDR3, as DNA: TGTGCCAGCAGACGGACAGGGGAGGAAAAACTGTTTTTT. The encoded protein is CASRRTGEEKLFF. Based on the CDR3 plus reference TRBV7-2 and TRBJ1-4, the full variable domain is GAGVSQSPSNKVTEKGKDVELRCDPISGHTALYWYRQSLGQGLEFLIYFQGNSAPDKSGLPSDRFSAERTGGSVSTLTIQRTQQEDSAVYLCASRRTGEEKLFFGSGTQLSVL.

The chain combines TRBV28 with TRBJ2-5; TRBD1 aligns across 10 bases. In germline, CDR1 is MDHEN, CDR2 SYDVKM. V dropped 4 bases and J dropped 2; count of bases not matched to a gene: 7. The CDR3 is 16 residues long. CDR3 loop: CASSSAGTGDQETQYF. CDR3 DNA sequence: TGTGCCAGCAGTTCGGCCGGGACAGGGGATCAAGAGACCCAGTACTTC.

This chain joins TRBV13 and TRBJ1-4; TRBD1 is a possible D gene (6 bases). V was trimmed by 5 bases and J by 5 bases, leaving 12 bases between them. The germline CDR1 and CDR2 sequences are PRHDT and FYEKMQ (reference sequence). The CDR3 has 14 amino acids. This CDR3 reads CASSGRGGNEKLFF. CDR3 sequence (DNA): TGTGCCAGCAGCGGACGTGGGGGCAATGAAAAACTGTTTTTT.